This T cell receptor (beta chain) is from a study of a mutant IDH1 vaccine in newly diagnosed glioma. The wider study: Vaccination began 4-6 weeks post radiotherapy alone, or with temozolomide cycles. Earlier treatment was radiotherapy, temozolomide, or both, with most getting both.

Profiled with immunoSEQ multiplex PCR; TCRdb holds only in-frame clones, not every one. The table shows about 50,000 clones, with roughly 92% occurring only once. Turning to this clone: Its antigen remains unidentified.

Described time point: week 35, safety follow-up. The content of each vaccine dose was 300 ug of mutant IDH1 20-mer peptide, and topical imiquimod accompanied it. There were eight vaccinations for patients, given in weeks 1, 3, 5, 7, 11, 15, 19 and 23. In germline, CDR1 is SGDLS, CDR2 YYNGEE. The V end was cut by 4 bases, the J end by 4 bases, with 4 bases between. This CDR3 has 11 amino acids. The chain combines TRBV9 with TRBJ2-3; D remains unclear. The receptor comes from a man aged 45-65 years with glioma. The source was PBMCs, collected from a glioma patient whose treatment included an IDH1 peptide vaccine. CDR3 sequence: CASSFSDTQYF. The CDR3 nucleotides read TGTGCCAGCAGCTTTTCAGATACGCAGTATTTT.